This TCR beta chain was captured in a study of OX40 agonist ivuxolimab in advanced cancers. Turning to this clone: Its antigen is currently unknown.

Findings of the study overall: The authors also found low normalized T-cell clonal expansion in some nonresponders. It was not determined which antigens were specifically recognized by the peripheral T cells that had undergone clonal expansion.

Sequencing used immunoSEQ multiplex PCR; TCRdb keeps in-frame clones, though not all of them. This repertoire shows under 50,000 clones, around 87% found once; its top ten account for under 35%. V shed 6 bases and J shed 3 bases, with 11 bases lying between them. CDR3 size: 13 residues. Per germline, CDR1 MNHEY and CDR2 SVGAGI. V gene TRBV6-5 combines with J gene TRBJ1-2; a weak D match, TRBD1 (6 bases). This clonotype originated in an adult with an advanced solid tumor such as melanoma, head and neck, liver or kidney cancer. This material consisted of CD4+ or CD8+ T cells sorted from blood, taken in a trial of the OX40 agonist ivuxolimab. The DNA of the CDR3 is TGTGCCAGCAGACCCGACAGGTACTATGGCTACACCTTC. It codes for CASRPDRYYGYTF.